This T cell receptor (beta chain) was found in a study of shared clonotypes between healthy human individuals. Study background: The study enrolled a couple of women and three men aged 18 to 49. General study points: Across subsets, estimated richness was generally greater for naive than for memory populations.

CDR3 length: 16 residues. CDR1 and CDR2 (germline): MNHEY, SMNVEV (reference sequence). V was shortened by 4 bases and J by 3 bases, with 17 bases between the two germline ends. A word on this clone: Its target is unknown.

The assay was immunoSEQ multiplex PCR, and TCRdb's table has in-frame clones only and misses some. The table lists approximately 620,000 clones, around 97% of them singletons. The sequencing input was naive CD4+ T cells sorted from blood. Noted subset: CD45RA+ positively selected. The TCR sequence derives from a woman under 40 in good health. The chain employs TRBV27 and TRBJ2-3; maybe TRBD1 (6 bases). The CDR3 reads CASSSMGQGYTDTQYF. In DNA, the CDR3 is TGTGCCAGCAGTTCCATGGGGCAGGGGTATACAGATACGCAGTATTTT.